This T cell receptor (beta chain) comes out of a study of blood T cell repertoires in COVID-19. In the study overall: There were acute and convalescent COVID-19 samples, and they came from the United States, Italy and Spain. T cells, B-cell-depleted T cells, or PBMCs supplied cDNA or gDNA.

Per germline, CDR1 SGHDT and CDR2 YYEEEE. This CDR3 region has 15 residues. With 4 bases clipped from V and 2 bases from J, the junction kept 6 bases outside the gene matches. How the authors handled the data: Cell counts per sample came from amplifying reference gene primers. This table comes from immunoSEQ multiplex PCR, and its TCRdb copy is limited to in-frame clones, with some not included. V, J and clone size derive from that table, while D and trimming were established from the DNA sequence. The sample shows tens of thousands of clones, around 85% of them seen only once. The chain has TRBV5-6 and TRBJ1-2; the match to TRBD1 covers 9 bases. This receptor was identified in a man between 60 and 75 years old with acute or convalescent COVID-19. Sequencing was performed on peripheral blood. CDR3 amino acids: CASSQTDRGNYGYTF. CDR3 bases: TGTGCCAGCAGCCAAACCGACAGGGGGAACTATGGCTACACCTTC.